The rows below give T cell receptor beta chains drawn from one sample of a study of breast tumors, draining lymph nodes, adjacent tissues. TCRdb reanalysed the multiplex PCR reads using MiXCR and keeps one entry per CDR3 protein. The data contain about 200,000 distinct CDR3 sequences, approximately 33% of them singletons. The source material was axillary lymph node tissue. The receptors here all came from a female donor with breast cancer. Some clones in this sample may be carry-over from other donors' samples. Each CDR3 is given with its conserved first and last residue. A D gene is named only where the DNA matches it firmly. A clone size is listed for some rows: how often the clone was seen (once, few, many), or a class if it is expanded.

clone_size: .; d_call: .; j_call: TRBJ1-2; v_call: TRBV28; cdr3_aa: CASSYRDYGYTF; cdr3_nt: TGTGCCAGCAGTTACAGGGACTATGGCTACACCTTC
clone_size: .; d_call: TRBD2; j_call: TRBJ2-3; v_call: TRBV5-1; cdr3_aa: CASSLGLAGGPGTDTQYF; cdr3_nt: TGCGCCAGCAGCTTGGGACTAGCGGGAGGGCCGGGAACAGATACGCAGTATTTT
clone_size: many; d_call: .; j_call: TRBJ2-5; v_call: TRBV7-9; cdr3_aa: CASRSTSGETQYF; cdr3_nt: TGTGCCAGCAGGTCCACCTCGGGGGAGACCCAGTACTTC
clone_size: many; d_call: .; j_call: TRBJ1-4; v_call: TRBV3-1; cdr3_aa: CASSQGQEGKKLFF; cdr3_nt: TGTGCCAGCAGCCAAGGACAGGAAGGGAAAAAACTGTTTTTT
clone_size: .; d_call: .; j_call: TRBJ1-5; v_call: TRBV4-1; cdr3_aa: CASSHGRGGPNQPQHF; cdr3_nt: TGCGCCAGCAGCCATGGACGGGGAGGACCCAATCAGCCCCAGCATTTT
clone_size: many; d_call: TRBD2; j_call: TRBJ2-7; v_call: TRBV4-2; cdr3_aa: CASSQDSGASGGSLSYEQYF; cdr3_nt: TGTGCCAGCAGCCAAGATAGCGGGGCTAGCGGGGGGTCTTTGTCCTACGAGCAGTACTTC
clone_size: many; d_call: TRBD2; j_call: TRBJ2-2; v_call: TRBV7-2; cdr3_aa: CASSGLAGVLGELFF; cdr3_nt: TGTGCCAGCAGCGGACTAGCGGGAGTCCTCGGGGAGCTGTTTTTT
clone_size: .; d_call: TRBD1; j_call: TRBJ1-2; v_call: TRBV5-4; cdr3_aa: CASSAGGQGGDGYTF; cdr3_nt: TGTGCCAGCAGCGCCGGCGGACAGGGCGGGGATGGCTACACCTTC
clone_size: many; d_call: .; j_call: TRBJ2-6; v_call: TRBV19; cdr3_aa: CASSKDGAGANVLTF; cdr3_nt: TGTGCCAGTAGTAAGGACGGGGCTGGGGCCAACGTCCTGACTTTC
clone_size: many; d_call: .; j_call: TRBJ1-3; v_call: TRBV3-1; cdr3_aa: CASSQVMGLASGNTIYF; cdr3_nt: TGTGCCAGCAGCCAAGTAATGGGGCTCGCCTCTGGAAACACCATATATTTT
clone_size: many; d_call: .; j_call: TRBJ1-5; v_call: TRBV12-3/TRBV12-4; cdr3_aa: CASSPGQLNQPQHF; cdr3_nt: TGTGCCAGCAGCCCTGGACAGCTCAATCAGCCCCAGCATTTT
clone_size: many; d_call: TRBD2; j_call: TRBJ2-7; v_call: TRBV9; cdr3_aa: CASSATTGLYREQYF; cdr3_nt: TGTGCCAGCAGCGCAACTACGGGACTATATCGCGAGCAGTACTTC
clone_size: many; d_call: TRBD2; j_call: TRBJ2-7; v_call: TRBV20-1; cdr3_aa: CSARGRSAGGLVGRRFSWGEQYF; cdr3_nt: TGCAGTGCTAGAGGACGATCAGCGGGAGGTTTGGTCGGGCGGCGCTTTTCATGGGGCGAGCAGTACTTC
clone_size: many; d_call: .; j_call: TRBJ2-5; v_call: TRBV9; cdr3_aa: CASSVVGGGGIQETQCF; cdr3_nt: TGTGCCAGCAGCGTAGTTGGGGGCGGAGGGATTCAAGAGACCCAGTGCTTC
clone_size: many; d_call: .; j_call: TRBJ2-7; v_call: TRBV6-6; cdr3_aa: CASSYVAGSIYEQYF; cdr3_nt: TGTGCCAGCAGTTACGTCGCAGGGTCCATCTACGAGCAGTACTTC
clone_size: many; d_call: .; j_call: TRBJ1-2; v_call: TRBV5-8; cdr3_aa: CASSKRGGYTF; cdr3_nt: TGTGCCAGCAGCAAAAGGGGTGGCTACACCTTC
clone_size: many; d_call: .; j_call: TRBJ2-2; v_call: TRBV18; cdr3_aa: CASSPRRSENTGELFF; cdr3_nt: TGTGCCAGCTCACCCCGGAGGTCCGAGAACACCGGGGAGCTGTTTTTT
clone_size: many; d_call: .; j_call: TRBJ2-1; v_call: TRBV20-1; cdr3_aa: CSAPPQGRTNEQFF; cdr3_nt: TGCAGTGCTCCTCCTCAAGGACGGACCAATGAGCAGTTCTTC
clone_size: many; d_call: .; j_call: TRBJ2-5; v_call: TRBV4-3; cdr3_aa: CASSQGRFRETQYF; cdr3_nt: TGCGCCAGCAGCCAGGGGAGATTTCGGGAGACCCAGTACTTC
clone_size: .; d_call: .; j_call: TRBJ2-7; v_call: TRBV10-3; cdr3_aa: CASSRQGGSYEQYF; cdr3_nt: TGTGCCAGCAGTCGACAGGGAGGAAGTTACGAGCAGTACTTC
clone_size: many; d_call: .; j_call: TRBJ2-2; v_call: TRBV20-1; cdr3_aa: CSARDRGGNVPGELFF; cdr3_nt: TGCAGTGCTAGAGATCGTGGGGGGAATGTTCCCGGGGAGCTGTTTTTT
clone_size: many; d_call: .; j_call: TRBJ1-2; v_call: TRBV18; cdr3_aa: CASSVTSYGYTF; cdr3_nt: TGTGCCAGCTCCGTCACCTCATATGGCTACACCTTC
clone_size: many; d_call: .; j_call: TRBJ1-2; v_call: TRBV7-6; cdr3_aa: CASSPLGSPFRDGYTF; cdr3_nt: TGTGCCAGCAGCCCATTGGGCAGTCCCTTTAGGGATGGCTACACCTTC
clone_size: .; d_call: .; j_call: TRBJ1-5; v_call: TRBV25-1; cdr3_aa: CARVSWANNQPQHF; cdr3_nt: TGTGCTAGAGTTAGCTGGGCGAACAATCAGCCCCAGCATTTT
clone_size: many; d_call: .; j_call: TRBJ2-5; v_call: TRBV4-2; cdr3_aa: CASSQPDKETQYF; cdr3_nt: TGTGCCAGCAGCCAACCGGATAAAGAGACCCAGTACTTC
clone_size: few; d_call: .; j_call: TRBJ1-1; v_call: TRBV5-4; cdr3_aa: CATVDKGSTEAFF; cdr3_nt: TGTGCCACCGTGGATAAGGGGAGCACTGAAGCTTTCTTT
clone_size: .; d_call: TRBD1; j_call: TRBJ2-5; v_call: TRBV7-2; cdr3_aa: CAPTGTGRQETQYF; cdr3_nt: TGTGCCCCCACCGGGACAGGGCGACAAGAGACCCAGTACTTC
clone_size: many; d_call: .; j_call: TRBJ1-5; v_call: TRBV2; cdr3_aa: CASKTGFVAQPQHF; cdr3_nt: TGTGCCAGCAAGACAGGTTTTGTCGCTCAGCCCCAGCATTTT
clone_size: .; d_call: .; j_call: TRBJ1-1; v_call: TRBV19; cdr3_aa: CASKVNTEAFF; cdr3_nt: TGTGCCAGTAAAGTGAACACTGAAGCTTTCTTT
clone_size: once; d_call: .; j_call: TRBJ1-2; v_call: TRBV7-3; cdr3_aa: CASSASTVNYGYTF; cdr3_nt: TGTGCCAGCAGTGCTAGTACAGTCAACTATGGCTACACCTTC
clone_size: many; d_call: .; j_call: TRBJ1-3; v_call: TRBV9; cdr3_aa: CASSVGGFAGNTIYF; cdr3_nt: TGTGCCAGCAGCGTAGGAGGGTTCGCGGGAAACACCATATATTTT
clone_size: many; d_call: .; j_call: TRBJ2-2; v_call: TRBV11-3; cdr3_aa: CASSLGGGLNTGELFF; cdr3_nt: TGTGCCAGCAGCTTAGGTGGGGGACTGAACACCGGGGAGCTGTTTTTT
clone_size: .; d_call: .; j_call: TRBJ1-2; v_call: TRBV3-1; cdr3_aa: CASSQRGARWGYTF; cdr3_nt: TGTGCCAGCAGCCAAAGGGGGGCAAGATGGGGCTACACCTTC
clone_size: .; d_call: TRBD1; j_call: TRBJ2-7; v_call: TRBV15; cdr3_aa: CATSSRQGGQPQREQYF; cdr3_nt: TGTGCCACCAGCAGCCGACAGGGTGGCCAGCCCCAGCGGGAGCAGTACTTC
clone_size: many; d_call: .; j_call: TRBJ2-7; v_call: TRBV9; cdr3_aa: CASSVYETSYEQYF; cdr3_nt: TGTGCCAGCAGCGTATACGAGACTTCCTACGAGCAGTACTTC
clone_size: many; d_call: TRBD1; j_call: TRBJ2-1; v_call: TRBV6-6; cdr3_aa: CASSSFDRGANEQFF; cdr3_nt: TGTGCCAGCAGTTCTTTCGACAGGGGGGCAAATGAGCAGTTCTTC
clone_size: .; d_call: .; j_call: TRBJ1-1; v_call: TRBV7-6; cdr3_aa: CASSLGSEAFF; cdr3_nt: TGTGCCAGCAGCTTGGGATCTGAAGCTTTCTTT
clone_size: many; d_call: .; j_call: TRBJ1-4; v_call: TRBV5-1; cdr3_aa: CASSLNGRGYEKLFF; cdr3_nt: TGCGCCAGCAGCCTTAACGGACGGGGTTATGAAAAACTGTTTTTT
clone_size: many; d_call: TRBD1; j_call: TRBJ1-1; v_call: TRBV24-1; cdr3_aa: CATSSSGQVLTEAFF; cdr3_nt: TGTGCCACCAGTTCGTCGGGACAGGTTCTCACTGAAGCTTTCTTT
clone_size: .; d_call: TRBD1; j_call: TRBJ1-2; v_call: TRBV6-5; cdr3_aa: CASSHGPGQEGGYTF; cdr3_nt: TGTGCCAGCAGTCACGGGCCAGGACAGGAAGGAGGCTACACCTTC
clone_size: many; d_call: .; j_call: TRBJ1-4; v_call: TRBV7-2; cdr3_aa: CASSKQGRREKLFF; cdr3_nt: TGTGCCAGCAGCAAACAGGGCAGGAGAGAAAAACTGTTTTTT
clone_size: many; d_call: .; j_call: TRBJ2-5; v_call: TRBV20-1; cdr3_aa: CSASGLETQYF; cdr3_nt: TGCAGTGCTAGCGGGTTAGAGACCCAGTACTTC
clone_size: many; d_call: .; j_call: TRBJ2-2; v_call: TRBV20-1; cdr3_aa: CSARAPGLLGELFF; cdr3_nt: TGCAGTGCCAGGGCCCCCGGGTTATTGGGGGAGCTGTTTTTT
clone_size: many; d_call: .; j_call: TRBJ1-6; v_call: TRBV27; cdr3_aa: CASSGGRVYNSPLHF; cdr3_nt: TGTGCCAGCAGTGGCGGCAGGGTCTATAATTCACCCCTCCACTTT
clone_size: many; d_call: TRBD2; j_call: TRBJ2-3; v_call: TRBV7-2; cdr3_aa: CASSSKRETSTDTQYF; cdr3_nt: TGTGCCAGCAGCTCCAAGCGGGAAACAAGCACAGATACGCAGTATTTT
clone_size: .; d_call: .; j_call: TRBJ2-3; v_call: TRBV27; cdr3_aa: CASSLSRSRIGTDTQYF; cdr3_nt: TGTGCCAGCAGTTTATCGAGGTCCCGAATCGGCACAGATACGCAGTATTTT
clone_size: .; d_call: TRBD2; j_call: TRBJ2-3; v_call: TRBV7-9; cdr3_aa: CASSVRHLAGEHPDTQYF; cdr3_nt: TGTGCCAGCAGCGTCCGTCATTTGGCGGGAGAGCATCCAGATACGCAGTATTTT
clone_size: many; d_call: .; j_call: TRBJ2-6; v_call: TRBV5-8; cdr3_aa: CASSLRQGGVGANVLTF; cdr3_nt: TGTGCCAGCAGCTTGAGGCAGGGGGGGGTCGGGGCCAACGTCCTGACTTTC
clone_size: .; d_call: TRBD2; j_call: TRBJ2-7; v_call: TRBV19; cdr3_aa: CASSKAGLAYSYEQYF; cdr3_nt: TGTGCCAGTAGTAAGGCGGGACTAGCGTACTCCTACGAGCAGTACTTC
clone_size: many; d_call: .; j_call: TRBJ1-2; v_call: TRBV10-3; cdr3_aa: CAISEFESYGYTF; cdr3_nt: TGTGCCATCAGTGAGTTTGAGTCATATGGCTACACCTTC